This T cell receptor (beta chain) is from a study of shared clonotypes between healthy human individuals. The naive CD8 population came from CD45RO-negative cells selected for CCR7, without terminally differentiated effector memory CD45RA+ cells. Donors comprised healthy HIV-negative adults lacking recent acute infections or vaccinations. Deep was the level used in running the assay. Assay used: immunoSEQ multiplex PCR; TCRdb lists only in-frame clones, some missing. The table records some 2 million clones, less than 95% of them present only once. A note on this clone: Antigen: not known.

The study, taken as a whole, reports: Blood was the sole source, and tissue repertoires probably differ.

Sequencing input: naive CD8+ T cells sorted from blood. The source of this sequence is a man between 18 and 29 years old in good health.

CDR3 region: CASSLEGTSGGTGELFF. The CDR3 region has the DNA TGTGCCAGCAGCTTAGAAGGGACTAGCGGGGGTACCGGGGAGCTGTTTTTT. The rearrangement uses TRBV7-2 and TRBJ2-2; 14 nucleotides match TRBD2. Per germline, CDR1 SGHTA and CDR2 FQGNSA. CDR3 length equals 17 residues. The ends lost 1 base at V and 5 bases at J; junction bases unmatched: 3.